A selection of T cell receptor beta chains follows, all from one sample in a study of T cells in localized non-small cell lung cancer. Here immunoSEQ multiplex PCR was the method, and the copy in TCRdb shows in-frame clones only, minus some. The table shows 1,300 or so clones, with 15% to 20% occurring only once. The source material was normal lung tissue next to the tumor, sampled before any cancer treatment. These receptors were obtained from a male donor aged 60 or older with stage I lung adenocarcinoma. The conserved cysteine and the conserved F or W are not part of the CDR3 here.

TRBV19	13	TRBJ2-6	ASNMGSAGANVLT
TRBV6-8	12	TRBJ1-1	ASSYSFLDTEAF
TRBV29-1	11	TRBJ2-7	SVPGQGAREQY
TRBV11-3	14	TRBJ2-3	ASSLGTSGGTDTQY
TRBV23-1	11	TRBJ2-2	ASSLGLIGELF
TRBV11-3	12	TRBJ1-1	ASSLGGFGTEAF
TRBV2	12	TRBJ1-1	ASRFDSLNTEAF
TRBV7-6	15	TRBJ2-5	ASSFGLAGGRQETQY
TRBV18	10	TRBJ1-1	ASSTPGTEAF
TRBV9	12	TRBJ1-4	ASSEDLRHEKLF
TRBV28	13	TRBJ2-1	ASSNLAGGNNEQF
TRBV28	11	TRBJ1-2	ASSSRRRYGYT
TRBV19	13	TRBJ1-2	ASSIDSWINYGYT
TRBV15	13	TRBJ2-5	ATSRDRGGGETQY
TRBV28	13	TRBJ2-7	ASSPGTGIVYEQY
TRBV30	15	TRBJ1-6	AWSPGRRSSYNSPLH
TRBV28	13	TRBJ2-7	ASSRKGDRDYEQY
TRBV6-8	11	TRBJ2-4	ASSAVTGGSGY
TRBV19	11	TRBJ1-5	ASSMEVGQPQH
TRBV29-1	13	TRBJ2-7	SVVGLAGGGNEQY
TRBV7-2	11	TRBJ2-5	ASSSTGGETQY
TRBV9	14	TRBJ2-3	ASSPTRATSTDTQY
TRBV9	14	TRBJ1-2	ASSASLTRANYGYT
TRBV14	13	TRBJ1-6	ASSQLDGFNSPLH
TRBV11-3	12	TRBJ1-5	ASSVQGLDQPQH
TRBV7-8	11	TRBJ1-4	ASSQQGEEKLF